The 16 T cell receptor beta chains listed next were all sequenced from one sample in a study of shared clonotypes between healthy human individuals. Clones were sequenced by immunoSEQ multiplex PCR, and TCRdb holds only the in-frame ones, with some missing. The data contain about 2.3 million clones, roughly 90% of them singletons. Sequenced sample: naive CD4+ T cells from PBMCs. Subset here: CD45RA+ positively selected. The receptors were gathered from a man aged 18-30 years in good health. Some clones in this sample may be carry-over from other donors' samples.

The chain carries TRBV20-1 and TRBJ1-5; no clear D. CDR1 DFQATT and CDR2 SNEGSKA come from the germline V gene (reference sequence). V was clipped by 5 bases and J by 8 bases, with 10 bases between them. The CDR3 contains 11 residues. The CDR3 loop reads CSAGAGEPQHF. For the CDR3, the DNA is TGCAGTGCTGGCGCGGGTGAGCCCCAGCATTTT.

This sequence joins TRBV23-1 and TRBJ1-1; 10 bases map to TRBD1. TRBV23-1 belongs to the ORF category, with a function that is uncertain. This CDR3 has 14 amino acids. Losses at the gene ends were 6 bases for V and 5 bases for J; bases not matched to a gene: 6. The CDR3 region is CASRTGGAKTEAFF. The CDR3, as DNA: TGCGCCAGCAGGACAGGGGGCGCAAAGACTGAAGCTTTCTTT.

The CDR3 DNA sequence: TGTGCCAGCAGAACGACAGGGTTGCTCACTTTTACCGGGGAGCTGTTTTTT. The encoded protein is CASRTTGLLTFTGELFF. The chain recombines TRBV28 with TRBJ2-2, with 7 bases that match TRBD1. Germline-derived CDR1 and CDR2 are MDHEN and SYDVKM. V lost 6 bases to trimming and J lost 5 bases; unmatched junction nucleotides: 15. The CDR3 covers 17 residues.

The rearrangement links TRBV5-1 to TRBJ2-5; no clear D. V lost 0 bases and J 4 bases, leaving 13 bases between the germline ends. The CDR3 covers 15 residues. The germline gives CDR1 SGHRS, CDR2 YFSETQ. The CDR3 sequence: CASSLAVDLGETQYF. Written as DNA, the CDR3 is TGCGCCAGCAGCTTGGCAGTAGATTTGGGAGAGACCCAGTACTTC.

The chain is built from TRBV7-2 and TRBJ2-7, with 11 bases aligning to TRBD2. The CDR3 contains 14 residues. From germline, CDR1 is SGHTA and CDR2 FQGNSA. Germline trimming cut 4 bases from V and 6 bases from J; bases unmatched to any gene: 5. The CDR3 loop is CASSSTSGSVEQYF. In DNA, the CDR3 is TGTGCCAGCAGCTCAACTAGCGGGAGCGTCGAGCAGTACTTC. The full variable domain, with the rest looked up from reference TRBV7-2 and TRBJ2-7, is GAGVSQSPSNKVTEKGKDVELRCDPISGHTALYWYRQSLGQGLEFLIYFQGNSAPDKSGLPSDRFSAERTGGSVSTLTIQRTQQEDSAVYLCASSSTSGSVEQYFGPGTRLTVT.

V gene TRBV7-2 combines with J gene TRBJ2-2, with D possibly being TRBD1 (6 bases). The CDR3 consists of 16 residues. Germline values: CDR1 SGHTA, CDR2 FQGNSA. V was pared by 1 base and J by 4 bases, with 13 bases between. CDR3 nucleotide sequence: TGTGCCAGCAGCTTAGAGATGGGGGCCATCACCGGGGAGCTGTTTTTT. Its translation is CASSLEMGAITGELFF.

The J gene is TRBJ1-1, the V gene TRBV28, with D possibly TRBD1 on 5 matching bases. This CDR3 region has 11 residues. V lost 8 bases and J 4 bases, leaving 8 bases between the germline ends. Germline CDR1 reads MDHEN; CDR2 reads SYDVKM. The CDR3 region is CASSQGTEAFF. DNA for the CDR3: TGTGCCAGCTCCCAGGGCACTGAAGCTTTCTTT.

As to this clone: Germline and junction disagree at one end, which may indicate a read error. This chain connects TRBV11-2 to TRBJ2-7, with D possibly being TRBD2 (5 bases). CDR3 length equals 13 residues. Germline V gives CDR1 SGHAT, CDR2 FQNNGV. The CDR3 is CASSLGELARLDF. In DNA, the CDR3 is TGTGCCAGCAGCTTAGGGGAGTTAGCCCGACTGGACTTC.

The rearrangement uses TRBV2 and TRBJ2-2, with D maybe TRBD1 (5 bases). The V gene's germline CDR1 is SNHLY and CDR2 FYNNEI. Trimming cost V 6 bases and J 4 bases, with 12 bases left between them. This CDR3 is built from 14 residues. CDR3 amino acids: CASSREDSTGELFF. CDR3 nucleotides: TGTGCCAGCAGCCGAGAAGACAGCACCGGGGAGCTGTTTTTT.

V usage is TRBV27 and J usage is TRBJ2-3; 8 bases are shared with TRBD2. Germline V gene sequence: CDR1 MNHEY, CDR2 SMNVEV (reference sequence). This CDR3 comprises 14 residues. J was trimmed by 0 bases and V by 7 bases; bases with no gene match: 3. The DNA of the CDR3 is TGTGCCAGCAACCCTAGCGGGAGCACAGATACGCAGTATTTT. This gives the protein CASNPSGSTDTQYF.

The chain employs TRBV20-1 and TRBJ2-1; no clear D. The CDR3 loop spans 11 amino acids. The V gene lost 0 bases and the J gene lost 8 bases, with 5 bases spanning the gap. Germline V gene lookup returns CDR1 DFQATT and CDR2 SNEGSKA (reference sequence). The CDR3 DNA follows: TGCAGTGCTAGAGATAGCCATGAGCAGTTCTTC. This sequence encodes CSARDSHEQFF.

The V gene is TRBV7-8, the J gene TRBJ1-2; D gene ambiguous. Trimming left V 1 base short and J 5 bases short, with 14 bases between. Germline CDR1 SGHVS, CDR2 FQNEAQ. CDR3 size: 15 residues. The CDR3 spells CASSLVGLVAYGYTF. Here the CDR3 DNA reads TGTGCCAGCAGCTTAGTCGGGCTCGTCGCTTATGGCTACACCTTC.

V and J are TRBV19 and TRBJ2-7; no clear D. Trimming cost V 8 bases and J 1 base, with 15 bases left between them. This CDR3 contains 14 residues. The V gene's germline CDR1 is LNHDA and CDR2 SQIVND (reference sequence). CDR3 sequence reads: CASRVSDESYEQYF. The CDR3 DNA follows: TGTGCCAGTCGTGTTTCGGACGAATCCTACGAGCAGTACTTC.

The gene calls are TRBV19 and TRBJ2-5, with D hard to call. Trimming left V 3 bases short and J 2 bases short, with 19 bases between. Germline V gene sequence: CDR1 LNHDA, CDR2 SQIVND (reference sequence). The CDR3 is made up of 17 amino acids. The CDR3 DNA reads as TGTGCCAGTAGTATCGTCGGGTACCGAACCAGACAAGAGACCCAGTACTTC. As protein: CASSIVGYRTRQETQYF. The full variable domain, completed using reference TRBV19 and TRBJ2-5, is DGGITQSPKYLFRKEGQNVTLSCEQNLNHDAMYWYRQDPGQGLRLIYYSQIVNDFQKGDIAEGYSVSREKKESFPLTVTSAQKNPTAFYLCASSIVGYRTRQETQYFGPGTRLLVL.

This clone came up a few times. The chain combines TRBV28 with TRBJ1-4; D is perhaps TRBD1 (6 bases). CDR1 and CDR2 (germline): MDHEN, SYDVKM. The CDR3 is 16 amino acids. Between the trimmed V and J ends, which lost 4 bases and 0 bases, there was a span of 12 bases. In DNA form, the CDR3 reads TGTGCCAGCAGTTCCTCAGGGGAACCAACTAATGAAAAACTGTTTTTT. Its protein product is CASSSSGEPTNEKLFF.

This chain's CDR3 is CASSYRLAGVIEQYF. CDR3 DNA sequence: TGTGCCAGCAGTTACCGACTAGCGGGAGTTATCGAGCAGTACTTC. V is TRBV6-6 and J is TRBJ2-7, with 12 bases fitting TRBD2. Per germline, CDR1 MNHNY and CDR2 SVGAGI (reference sequence). The V and J ends lost 2 bases and 6 bases, in that order; junction bases with no gene match: 5. The CDR3 length is 15 residues.